The 4 T cell receptor beta chains below all came from one sample that was sequenced in a study of blood T cell repertoires in COVID-19. Profiling relied on immunoSEQ multiplex PCR, and the TCRdb table lists in-frame clones only, not all of them. The profile covers 200,000 to 250,000 clones, with about 84% appearing a single time and around 4.7% taken by the ten largest. Sample: PBMCs or T cells enriched from blood (not recorded which). The receptors stem from a man aged 25 to 45 with acute COVID-19.

The gene calls are TRBV7-9 and TRBJ1-1; D call uncertain. Trimming removed 3 bases from V and 10 bases from J, with 12 bases in between. The CDR3 spans 12 residues. Per the germline V gene, CDR1 is SEHNR and CDR2 is FQNEAQ (reference sequence). The CDR3: CASSFSPGGAFF. The CDR3 DNA follows: TGTGCCAGCAGCTTCTCCCCGGGTGGAGCTTTCTTT.

The chain couples TRBV5-6 to TRBJ1-4, with 7 bases fitting TRBD1. The germline V gene encodes CDR1 SGHDT and CDR2 YYEEEE. V lost 1 base to trimming and J lost 4 bases; unmatched junction nucleotides: 10. The CDR3 has 17 amino acids. The CDR3 DNA is TGTGCCAGCAGCTTGTTGGGCAGGGGGAGAATTAATGAAAAACTGTTTTTT. Translation gives CASSLLGRGRINEKLFF. Supplemented by reference TRBV5-6 and TRBJ1-4, the full variable domain reads DAGVTQSPTHLIKTRGQQVTLRCSPKSGHDTVSWYQQALGQGPQFIFQYYEEEERQRGNFPDRFSGHQFPNYSSELNVNALLLGDSALYLCASSLLGRGRINEKLFFGSGTQLSVL.

The chain employs TRBV7-9 and TRBJ1-1; 11 positions match TRBD1. CDR3 length equals 17 residues. The ends lost 5 bases at V and 0 bases at J; junction bases unmatched: 8. From germline, CDR1 is SEHNR and CDR2 FQNEAQ (reference sequence). The CDR3 bases are TGTGCCAGCAGCCATCACGGGACAGGGGGGATGAACACTGAAGCTTTCTTT. It translates to CASSHHGTGGMNTEAFF.

The V gene is TRBV25-1, the J gene TRBJ2-1, with 8 bases identical to TRBD2. The CDR3 has 13 amino acids. CDR1 is MGHDK and CDR2 is SYGVNS in the germline V gene. V lost 8 bases, J lost 6 bases, and 6 bases stayed unmatched. The CDR3 DNA sequence: TGTGCCAGCCGCTACGGGGGGGTCAATGAGCAGTTCTTC. Translated: CASRYGGVNEQFF. Combining the CDR3 with reference TRBV25-1 and TRBJ2-1 gives the whole variable domain EADIYQTPRYLVIGTGKKITLECSQTMGHDKMYWYQQDPGMELHLIHYSYGVNSTEKGDLSSESTVSRIRTEHFPLTLESARPSHTSQYLCASRYGGVNEQFFGPGTRLTVL.